What follows is one T cell receptor (beta chain) and its context. CDR3 length: 12 amino acids. Germline V gives CDR1 SQVTM, CDR2 ANQGSEA. With V trimmed by 2 bases and J by 7 bases, 4 bases remained unmatched. This sample was taken from a study of T cell changes during pregnancy in multiple sclerosis. Clones were sequenced by immunoSEQ multiplex PCR, and TCRdb holds only the in-frame ones, with some missing. The table records some 70,000 clones, more than 85% of them present only once. The receptor comes from a female donor with multiple sclerosis, enrolled in a pregnancy study. Here the sequenced sample was peripheral blood, taken in the first trimester of pregnancy. This chain uses TRBV29-1 with TRBJ2-5, with 7 bases that match TRBD2. CDR3 protein: CSVEQGGGTQYF. The CDR3 nucleotides are TGCAGCGTTGAACAGGGCGGGGGGACCCAGTACTTC.